This T cell receptor (beta chain) is drawn from a study of T cell changes during pregnancy in multiple sclerosis. Clones were sequenced by immunoSEQ multiplex PCR, and TCRdb holds only the in-frame ones, with some missing. In the table there are roughly 93,000 clones, around 93% of which are singletons. Trimming cost V 1 base and J 0 bases, with 9 bases left between them. The CDR3 loop spans 15 amino acids. CDR1 is SGHDN, CDR2 FVKESK, per germline. The receptor's source is a female donor in good health, enrolled as a control in a pregnancy study. V and J are TRBV14 and TRBJ1-1, with D hard to call. Sequences were derived from peripheral blood, sampled in the first trimester of pregnancy. The CDR3 nucleotides read TGTGCCAGCAGCCAAGGTAGGCGGTTGAACACTGAAGCTTTCTTT. Protein sequence: CASSQGRRLNTEAFF.